This T cell receptor (beta chain) was found in a study of CXCR4 blockade with PD-1 therapy in pancreatic cancer. The study, taken as a whole, reports: Survival did not correlate with tumor clonality, which averaged about 0.14 versus 0.05.

Concerning this clone: No antigen is known for it.

These archived tumors were resected from patients never given neoadjuvant therapy beforehand. The method was immunoSEQ multiplex PCR; TCRdb's version includes in-frame clones alone and lacks a portion of them. Of about 2,600 clones listed, approximately 40% are singletons. The junction had 2 bases not matched to a gene; V was cut back by 5 bases and J by 6 bases. This CDR3 spans 12 amino acids. CDR1 and CDR2 from the germline V gene are MNHGY and SAAAGT. Sequencing was done on a sample of tumor tissue. This TCR came from a human donor with pancreatic ductal adenocarcinoma. The J gene is TRBJ1-2, the V gene TRBV6-8, with 8 bases lining up with TRBD1. CDR3 amino acids: CASSQGADGYTF. The CDR3 nucleotides are TGTGCCAGCAGTCAGGGGGCGGATGGCTACACCTTC.